This T cell receptor (beta chain) originates from a study of blood T cell repertoires in COVID-19. Profiling relied on immunoSEQ multiplex PCR, and the TCRdb table lists in-frame clones only, not all of them. Of fewer than 200,000 clones listed, about 83% are singletons. Germline CDR1 and CDR2: SGHRS and YFSETQ. V lost 7 bases and J lost 4, with 20 bases in between. The CDR3 runs 15 residues. The sequence was obtained from a woman older than 75 with acute or convalescent COVID-19. Source material: peripheral blood. J is TRBJ1-2 and V is TRBV5-1, with D tentatively TRBD1 (6 bases). In DNA form, the CDR3 reads TGCGCCAGCTCTCCGGGGGGCTTCGCCCTCTATGGCTACACCTTC. This translates into CASSPGGFALYGYTF.